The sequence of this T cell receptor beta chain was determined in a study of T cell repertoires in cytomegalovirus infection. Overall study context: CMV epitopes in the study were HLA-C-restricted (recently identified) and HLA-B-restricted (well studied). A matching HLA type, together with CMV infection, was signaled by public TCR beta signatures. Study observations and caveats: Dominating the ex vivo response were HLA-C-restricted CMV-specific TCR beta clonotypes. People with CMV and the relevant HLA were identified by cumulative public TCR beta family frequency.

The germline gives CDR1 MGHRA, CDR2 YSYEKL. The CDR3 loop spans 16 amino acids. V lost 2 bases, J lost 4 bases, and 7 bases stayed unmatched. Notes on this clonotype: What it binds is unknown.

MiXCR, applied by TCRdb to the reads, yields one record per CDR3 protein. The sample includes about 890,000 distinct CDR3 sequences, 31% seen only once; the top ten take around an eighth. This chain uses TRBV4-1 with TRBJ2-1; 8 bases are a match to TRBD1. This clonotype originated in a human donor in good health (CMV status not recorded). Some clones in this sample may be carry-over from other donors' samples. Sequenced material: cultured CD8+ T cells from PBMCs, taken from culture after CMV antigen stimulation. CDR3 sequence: CASSQLGTGEYNEQFF. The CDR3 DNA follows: TGCGCCAGCAGCCAACTCGGGACAGGTGAATACAATGAGCAGTTCTTC.